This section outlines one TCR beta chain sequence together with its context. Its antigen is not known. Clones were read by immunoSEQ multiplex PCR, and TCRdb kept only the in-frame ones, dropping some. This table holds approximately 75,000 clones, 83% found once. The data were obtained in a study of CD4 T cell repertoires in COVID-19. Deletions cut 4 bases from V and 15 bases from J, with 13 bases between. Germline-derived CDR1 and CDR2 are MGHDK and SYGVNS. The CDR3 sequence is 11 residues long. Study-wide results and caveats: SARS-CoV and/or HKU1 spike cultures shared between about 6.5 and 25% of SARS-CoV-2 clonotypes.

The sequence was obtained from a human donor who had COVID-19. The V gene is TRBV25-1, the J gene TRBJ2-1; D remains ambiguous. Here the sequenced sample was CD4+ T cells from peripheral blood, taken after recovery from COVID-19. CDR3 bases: TGTGCCAGCAGTGTCTCGGGCCCCCGGTTCTTC. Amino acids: CASSVSGPRFF.